This is a list of T cell receptor beta chains from one sample in a study of memory CD4+ T cells and cytomegalovirus serostatus. Assay: immunoSEQ multiplex PCR; the TCRdb copy retains only in-frame clones and omits some. The sample yields some 56,000 clones, roughly 82% seen once. Sequenced sample: memory CD4+ T cells from blood. These receptors all stem from an adult in good health and CMV-seronegative. The CDR3 runs from the conserved cysteine through the conserved F or W. A D gene is named only where the DNA matches it firmly. Some rows have no size entry. The others give once, few or many, or a class for an expanded clone.

V gene: TRBV7-2
clone size: once
J gene: TRBJ2-7
CDR3 length: 12
D gene: .
CDR3 DNA: TGTGCCAGCAGCTTAGCAGGGCGAGAGCAGTACTTC
CDR3 protein: CASSLAGREQYF

V gene: TRBV6-6
clone size: .
J gene: TRBJ2-7
CDR3 length: 15
D gene: TRBD2
CDR3 DNA: TGTGCCAGCAGATTAGCGGGGATGACTTCCTACGAGCAGTACTTC
CDR3 protein: CASRLAGMTSYEQYF

V gene: TRBV5-4
clone size: .
J gene: TRBJ2-3
CDR3 length: 16
D gene: TRBD2
CDR3 DNA: TGTGCCAGCAGCATAGGGACTAGCGGGGGGGTGAATACGCAGTATTTT
CDR3 protein: CASSIGTSGGVNTQYF

V gene: TRBV11-2
clone size: few
J gene: TRBJ2-3
CDR3 length: 17
D gene: TRBD2
CDR3 DNA: TGTGCCAGCAGCTTAGATGGCCGGGGGGGCGGCACAGATACGCAGTATTTT
CDR3 protein: CASSLDGRGGGTDTQYF

V gene: TRBV10-3
clone size: .
J gene: TRBJ1-5
CDR3 length: 13
D gene: .
CDR3 DNA: TGTGCCACCCAGGACGGACGCAATCAGCCCCAGCATTTT
CDR3 protein: CATQDGRNQPQHF

V gene: TRBV11-2
clone size: .
J gene: TRBJ1-1
CDR3 length: 13
D gene: .
CDR3 DNA: TGTGCCAGCAGCTTAGCGCGGGATACTGAAGCTTTCTTT
CDR3 protein: CASSLARDTEAFF

V gene: TRBV15
clone size: .
J gene: TRBJ2-7
CDR3 length: 14
D gene: .
CDR3 DNA: TGTGCCACCAGCAGAGATAGGGCAGCATACGAGCAGTACTTC
CDR3 protein: CATSRDRAAYEQYF

V gene: TRBV18
clone size: .
J gene: TRBJ1-4
CDR3 length: 15
D gene: .
CDR3 DNA: TGTGCCAGCTCACGGACGGTAGCAACTAATGAAAAACTGTTTTTT
CDR3 protein: CASSRTVATNEKLFF

V gene: TRBV28
clone size: .
J gene: TRBJ1-2
CDR3 length: 14
D gene: .
CDR3 DNA: TGTGCCAGCAGTTTCCCCGGGATTCTTCCGGGCTACACCTTC
CDR3 protein: CASSFPGILPGYTF

V gene: TRBV5-6
clone size: .
J gene: TRBJ2-1
CDR3 length: 16
D gene: TRBD2
CDR3 DNA: TGTGCCAGCAGCTTGTATACTAGCGGGGGATACAATGAGCAGTTCTTC
CDR3 protein: CASSLYTSGGYNEQFF

V gene: TRBV7-3
clone size: .
J gene: TRBJ1-5
CDR3 length: 15
D gene: .
CDR3 DNA: TGTGCCAGCAGCTTATCCCGCCCCACTCATCAGCCCCAGCATTTT
CDR3 protein: CASSLSRPTHQPQHF

V gene: TRBV7-2
clone size: once
J gene: TRBJ1-1
CDR3 length: 12
D gene: .
CDR3 DNA: TGTGCCAGCAGCTCAGGGGTGACTGAAGCTTTCTTT
CDR3 protein: CASSSGVTEAFF

V gene: TRBV6-5
clone size: .
J gene: TRBJ1-4
CDR3 length: 15
D gene: .
CDR3 DNA: TGTGCCAGCAGTTACTCGAGGTGGACTAATGAAAAACTGTTTTTT
CDR3 protein: CASSYSRWTNEKLFF

V gene: TRBV27
clone size: .
J gene: TRBJ1-1
CDR3 length: 15
D gene: .
CDR3 DNA: TGTGCCAGCAGTTTAAAAGGGTGGGCGAACACTGAAGCTTTCTTT
CDR3 protein: CASSLKGWANTEAFF

V gene: TRBV2
clone size: .
J gene: TRBJ2-7
CDR3 length: 11
D gene: .
CDR3 DNA: TGTGCCAGCAGTGCTGCCCGGGGACAGTACTTC
CDR3 protein: CASSAARGQYF

V gene: TRBV9
clone size: .
J gene: TRBJ1-6
CDR3 length: 15
D gene: .
CDR3 DNA: TGTGCCAGCAGCGTAGAGAGCAGGGCGGGTTCACCCCTCCACTTT
CDR3 protein: CASSVESRAGSPLHF

V gene: TRBV6-5
clone size: once
J gene: TRBJ1-3
CDR3 length: 15
D gene: .
CDR3 DNA: TGTGCCAGCAGCTACTACCGACCGTCCGGAAACACCATATATTTT
CDR3 protein: CASSYYRPSGNTIYF

V gene: TRBV19
clone size: .
J gene: TRBJ2-5
CDR3 length: 14
D gene: TRBD2
CDR3 DNA: TGTGCCAGTACGCCCAGGAGCGGGGATGAGACCCAGTACTTC
CDR3 protein: CASTPRSGDETQYF

V gene: TRBV9
clone size: .
J gene: TRBJ1-5
CDR3 length: 17
D gene: .
CDR3 DNA: TGTGCCAGCAGCGCCCTCCTTCGGGGAGATAGCAATCAGCCCCAGCATTTT
CDR3 protein: CASSALLRGDSNQPQHF

V gene: TRBV5-6
clone size: .
J gene: TRBJ2-5
CDR3 length: 13
D gene: .
CDR3 DNA: TGTGCCAGCAGCTTTTCGGTCAAAGAGACCCAGTACTTC
CDR3 protein: CASSFSVKETQYF

V gene: TRBV10-3
clone size: .
J gene: TRBJ2-6
CDR3 length: 15
D gene: .
CDR3 DNA: TGTGCCATCAGTGAGGCAGCCTCTGGGGCCAACGTCCTGACTTTC
CDR3 protein: CAISEAASGANVLTF

V gene: TRBV6-6
clone size: .
J gene: TRBJ1-2
CDR3 length: 15
D gene: TRBD1
CDR3 DNA: TGTGCCAGCAGTTACTCGGACAGGGGGCTCGGTGGCTACACCTTC
CDR3 protein: CASSYSDRGLGGYTF

V gene: TRBV19
clone size: .
J gene: TRBJ1-6
CDR3 length: 14
D gene: TRBD1
CDR3 DNA: TGTGCCAGTAGTAGAGGACAGGACGGGGCGCCCCTCCACTTT
CDR3 protein: CASSRGQDGAPLHF

V gene: TRBV6-5
clone size: .
J gene: TRBJ2-7
CDR3 length: 15
D gene: .
CDR3 DNA: TGTGCCAGCAGTTACTCGGGTCACAACTCCTACGAGCAGTACTTC
CDR3 protein: CASSYSGHNSYEQYF

V gene: TRBV7-2
clone size: .
J gene: TRBJ2-7
CDR3 length: 12
D gene: .
CDR3 DNA: TGTGCCAGCAGCTCAGGGCCCCACGAGCAGTACTTC
CDR3 protein: CASSSGPHEQYF

V gene: TRBV30
clone size: .
J gene: TRBJ2-7
CDR3 length: 12
D gene: .
CDR3 DNA: TGTGCCTGGAGTGTAAACAACTACGAGCAGTACTTC
CDR3 protein: CAWSVNNYEQYF

V gene: TRBV6-5
clone size: .
J gene: TRBJ1-1
CDR3 length: 14
D gene: .
CDR3 DNA: TGTGCCAGCAGTTACTACCGGGGCAACACTGAAGCTTTCTTT
CDR3 protein: CASSYYRGNTEAFF

V gene: TRBV14
clone size: .
J gene: TRBJ1-4
CDR3 length: 14
D gene: .
CDR3 DNA: TGTGCCAGCAGCCAAGGAAGGACGGATGAAAAACTGTTTTTT
CDR3 protein: CASSQGRTDEKLFF

V gene: TRBV28
clone size: .
J gene: TRBJ2-1
CDR3 length: 15
D gene: TRBD1
CDR3 DNA: TGTGCCAGCAGTTTATCATCAGGGGGCAGAAATGAGCAGTTCTTC
CDR3 protein: CASSLSSGGRNEQFF

V gene: TRBV4-2
clone size: .
J gene: TRBJ1-4
CDR3 length: 13
D gene: .
CDR3 DNA: TGTGCCAGCAGCCAAGAAATTCGACTGAAACTGTTTTTT
CDR3 protein: CASSQEIRLKLFF

V gene: TRBV7-2
clone size: .
J gene: TRBJ2-3
CDR3 length: 14
D gene: TRBD1
CDR3 DNA: TGTGCCAGCAGCGTGGGACAGATCACAGATACGCAGTATTTT
CDR3 protein: CASSVGQITDTQYF

V gene: TRBV7-2
clone size: .
J gene: TRBJ2-3
CDR3 length: 15
D gene: .
CDR3 DNA: TGTGCCAGCACGTCAACACCACCTGGCACAGATACGCAGTATTTT
CDR3 protein: CASTSTPPGTDTQYF

V gene: TRBV7-9
clone size: .
J gene: TRBJ2-5
CDR3 length: 15
D gene: TRBD2
CDR3 DNA: TGTGCCAGCAGCTTTAGCGGGGGGGCACAAGAGACCCAGTACTTC
CDR3 protein: CASSFSGGAQETQYF

V gene: TRBV30
clone size: .
J gene: TRBJ1-2
CDR3 length: 11
D gene: .
CDR3 DNA: TGTGCCTGGTCTACAGGGAATGGCTACACCTTC
CDR3 protein: CAWSTGNGYTF

V gene: TRBV7-9
clone size: .
J gene: TRBJ2-5
CDR3 length: 15
D gene: .
CDR3 DNA: TGTGCCAGCTCCGGCCCCAGGGGAGGTCCAGAGACCCAGTACTTC
CDR3 protein: CASSGPRGGPETQYF

V gene: TRBV6-5
clone size: few
J gene: TRBJ1-6
CDR3 length: 14
D gene: TRBD1
CDR3 DNA: TGTGCCAGCAGTATGGACAGGGCGAATTCACCCCTCCACTTT
CDR3 protein: CASSMDRANSPLHF

V gene: TRBV5-1
clone size: .
J gene: TRBJ2-5
CDR3 length: 12
D gene: .
CDR3 DNA: TGCGCCAGCAGCTTGGTTCAAGAGACCCAGTACTTC
CDR3 protein: CASSLVQETQYF

V gene: TRBV6-5
clone size: .
J gene: TRBJ1-2
CDR3 length: 13
D gene: .
CDR3 DNA: TGTGCCAGCAGTTACACAGGGAACTATGGCTACACCTTC
CDR3 protein: CASSYTGNYGYTF

V gene: TRBV11-2
clone size: .
J gene: TRBJ1-6
CDR3 length: 14
D gene: TRBD1
CDR3 DNA: TGTGCCAGCAGCTTCGGACAGGCTTTCTCACCCCTCCACTTT
CDR3 protein: CASSFGQAFSPLHF

V gene: TRBV30
clone size: .
J gene: TRBJ1-1
CDR3 length: 14
D gene: .
CDR3 DNA: TGTGCCTGGAGTGTGTTCACTGGGAACACTGAAGCTTTCTTT
CDR3 protein: CAWSVFTGNTEAFF

V gene: TRBV14
clone size: .
J gene: TRBJ1-6
CDR3 length: 16
D gene: TRBD1
CDR3 DNA: TGTGCCAGCAGCCAAGATAAAGGACAGGGATATTCACCCCTCCACTTT
CDR3 protein: CASSQDKGQGYSPLHF

V gene: TRBV29-1
clone size: .
J gene: TRBJ1-1
CDR3 length: 15
D gene: TRBD1
CDR3 DNA: TGCAGCGTTCCGGGACAGGGCCTTTTGGGCACTGAAGCTTTCTTT
CDR3 protein: CSVPGQGLLGTEAFF

V gene: TRBV4-3
clone size: .
J gene: TRBJ1-2
CDR3 length: 13
D gene: .
CDR3 DNA: TGCGCCAGCAGCCAAGATGGAGGAGATGGCTACACCTTC
CDR3 protein: CASSQDGGDGYTF

V gene: TRBV11-1
clone size: .
J gene: TRBJ2-7
CDR3 length: 14
D gene: .
CDR3 DNA: TGTGCCAGCAGCTTGCGACGACGTCCCTACGAGCAGTACTTC
CDR3 protein: CASSLRRRPYEQYF

V gene: TRBV10-1
clone size: .
J gene: TRBJ1-1
CDR3 length: 13
D gene: .
CDR3 DNA: TGCGCCAGCCACAGGGAGGGGAACACTGAAGCTTTCTTT
CDR3 protein: CASHREGNTEAFF

V gene: TRBV9
clone size: .
J gene: TRBJ1-6
CDR3 length: 15
D gene: .
CDR3 DNA: TGTGCCAGCAGCGGCGGACACTCGGGGGGAGCAGCCCTCCACTTT
CDR3 protein: CASSGGHSGGAALHF

V gene: TRBV5-5
clone size: few
J gene: TRBJ2-7
CDR3 length: 14
D gene: .
CDR3 DNA: TGTGCCAGCAGCGCCAGGGGTGAGTCCTACGAGCAGTACTTC
CDR3 protein: CASSARGESYEQYF

V gene: TRBV10-3
clone size: .
J gene: TRBJ1-3
CDR3 length: 13
D gene: TRBD1
CDR3 DNA: TGTGCCATCAGTGCACAGGGGGGAAACACCATATATTTT
CDR3 protein: CAISAQGGNTIYF